This TCR beta chain was captured in a study of shared clonotypes between healthy human individuals. Study observations and caveats: Sequencing depth was expected to influence donor clonotype sharing. The study found lower generation probabilities in non-shared clonotypes than in those shared by all four donors. In general, naive subsets displayed greater estimated richness than memory subsets did. Of the naive CD4 clonotypes, approximately 5% were shared across several donors.

This clone has just one count. Its antigen remains unknown. Naive CD8 populations comprised CD45RO-negative cells positively selected for CCR7, excluding terminally differentiated effector memory CD45RA+ cells. Sequencing used immunoSEQ multiplex PCR; TCRdb keeps in-frame clones, though not all of them. In the table there are more than 600,000 clones, just over 90% of which are singletons. CDR1 LNHDA and CDR2 SQIVND come from the germline V gene (reference sequence). V was clipped by 3 bases and J by 4 bases, with 13 bases between them. The CDR3 covers 14 residues. The sample comprised naive CD8+ T cells sorted from blood. The chain uses TRBV19 and TRBJ2-7; D possibly matches TRBD1 or TRBD2 (5 bases each). This clonotype was obtained from a man under 40 in good health. The CDR3 bases are TGTGCCAGTAGTATCTGGGGGAGCGCTTACGAGCAGTACTTC. Its translation: CASSIWGSAYEQYF.